The entry below describes one T cell receptor beta chain. The sample comes from a study of regulatory T cells in long-lasting Graves disease. Across the whole study: Antithyroid drug exposure in newly diagnosed Graves' patients had lasted under 3 months.

CDR3-region Arm-PCR and iRepertoire HTBI primers produced the TCR beta libraries. A single record per CDR3 protein comes from TCRdb applying MiXCR to the multiplex PCR reads. The table records 350,000 to 550,000 distinct CDR3 sequences, 15% of them present only once. The V gene lost 6 bases and the J gene lost 6 bases, with 24 bases spanning the gap. There are 16 residues in the CDR3. Per germline, CDR1 DFQATT and CDR2 SNEGSKA (reference sequence). Noted time point: newly diagnosed GD, antithyroid drugs for less than 3 months. PBMC-extracted RNA yielded the TCR library. The same specimen was also included in a second study, on T cells in Graves' hyperthyroidism and ophthalmopathy.

Source: peripheral blood mononuclear cells (PBMCs), taken at new diagnosis, from a patient treated with antithyroid drugs. The chain employs TRBV20-1 and TRBJ2-1; TRBD1 is a possible D gene (6 bases). The clonotype was recovered from a young woman with Graves disease. The CDR3 spells CSASNDAQGRGNEQFF. CDR3 in DNA: TGCAGTGCGAGCAATGACGCACAGGGCAGGGGCAATGAGCAGTTCTTC.